This entry concerns a single TCR beta chain. Its antigen is not identified. Amplification used 60 Vbeta primers and 13 Jbeta primers. Profiled with immunoSEQ multiplex PCR; TCRdb holds only in-frame clones, not every one. Of nearly 110,000 clones in the sample, 77% are singletons; the top ten hold under 5%. Germline V gives CDR1 MRHNA, CDR2 SNTAGT. The CDR3 sequence is 15 residues long. After removal of 3 bases from V and 6 bases from J, the junction contained 6 bases not matched to a gene. The entry originates in a study of cytomegalovirus exposure and HLA in healthy donors. Study-level results: Among the most significant clusters, several appeared linked to common viral pathogens in a later analysis. Per published reports, the classifier diagnosed cytomegalovirus status with high specificity and sensitivity. A later analysis found that most CMV-associated TCR beta chains appeared HLA-restricted. A further, later analysis showed that HLA-associated TCR beta chains (compared with equally common others) were more clonally expanded.

This clonotype was obtained from a male donor in good health and CMV-seronegative. Sequenced: PBMCs. The rearrangement joins TRBV6-4 to TRBJ2-3, with 10 bases matching TRBD2. CDR3 DNA: TGTGCCAGCAGTGAGTCTAGCGGGAGATCCGATACGCAGTATTTT. This translates into CASSESSGRSDTQYF.